Sequencing of this T cell receptor (beta chain) was carried out in a study of vaccination and CD4 T cells after COVID-19. About the study: Control cultures received a CEFX pool, an HIV-1 Nef pool, or no peptide.

With the Oncomine TCR Beta short-read assay, DNA from cultured CD4+ T cells was sequenced. The genomic DNA was obtained from cultured CD4+ T cells by extraction with the QIAamp micro DNA kit. TCRdb used MiXCR to reprocess the PCR reads, holding one entry per CDR3 protein. This sample has 8,500 to 10,000 distinct CDR3 sequences, with around 64% found just once. Remarks on this clonotype: Its antigen is as yet unknown.

Noted treatment: 10-day PBMC culture with coronavirus spike peptide pools or control peptides (ViraFEST assay). ViraFEST enlarged antigen-specific T cell populations with peptide pools and afterwards sequenced TCRs. The V segment lost 4 bases and the J segment 3 bases; nucleotides outside the gene matches: 5. From germline, CDR1 is SGHNT and CDR2 YYREEE (reference sequence). The CDR3 spans 15 residues. This TCR came from a human donor who had recovered from COVID-19. This chain joins TRBV5-4 and TRBJ2-3; 10 bases are shared with TRBD2. Sequenced input: CD4+ T cells from blood, cultured in vitro. Written as DNA, the CDR3 is TGTGCCAGCAGCCCTAGCGGGGGAAGGACAGATACGCAGTATTTT. This sequence encodes CASSPSGGRTDTQYF. The full variable domain, with the rest looked up from reference TRBV5-4 and TRBJ2-3, is ETGVTQSPTHLIKTRGQQVTLRCSSQSGHNTVSWYQQALGQGPQFIFQYYREEENGRGNFPPRFSGLQFPNYSSELNVNALELDDSALYLCASSPSGGRTDTQYFGPGTRLTVL.